This entry is about one T cell receptor (beta chain). Its cognate antigen is unknown. The method was immunoSEQ multiplex PCR; TCRdb's version includes in-frame clones alone and lacks a portion of them. The sample includes tens of thousands of clones, 80% to 90% of them seen just once. Time point indicated: week 35, safety follow-up. Each dose delivered 300 ug of mutant IDH1 20-mer peptide subcutaneously with imiquimod. This sample is drawn from a study of a mutant IDH1 vaccine in newly diagnosed glioma. The CDR3 is 14 residues long. Between the trimmed V and J ends, which lost 7 bases and 2 bases, there was a span of 14 bases. The V gene's germline CDR1 is SQVTM and CDR2 ANQGSEA.

The receptor was derived from a man aged 40-49 years with glioma. The gene calls are TRBV29-1 and TRBJ2-2; D tentatively fits TRBD1 or TRBD2 (5 bases each). The sample was PBMCs, taken from a glioma patient whose treatment included an IDH1 peptide vaccine. CDR3 loop: CSAGEGRNTGELFF. The CDR3 DNA follows: TGCAGCGCCGGCGAGGGGCGCAACACCGGGGAGCTGTTTTTT.